A single sample is the source of the 28 T cell receptor beta chains below, sequenced in a study of T-cell memory formation after mild COVID-19. TCRdb reanalysed the 5' RACE reads using MiXCR and keeps one entry per CDR3 protein. This sample has approximately 150,000 distinct CDR3 sequences, with under 25% found just once. Sequenced sample: PBMCs or a T cell subset sorted from them (not recorded which). The receptors were sampled from an adult woman who had mild COVID-19 (a few samples of this study predate the infection). Cell type and time point are not known.

Here the CDR3 reads CATQDRGLGTEAFF. The CDR3 nucleotides are TGTGCCACCCAAGACAGGGGGCTGGGCACTGAAGCTTTCTTT. This chain connects TRBV24-1 to TRBJ1-1, with TRBD1 matching 10 bases. J gave up 4 bases and V 9 bases, and 7 bases lay outside the gene matches. The CDR3 runs to 14 residues. Germline V gives CDR1 KGHDR, CDR2 SFDVKD.

This clonotype was found a few times. The chain is built from TRBV9 and TRBJ2-1; a possible D gene is TRBD2 (5 bases). Trimming took 5 bases from V and 4 from J, leaving 19 bases between them. Germline V gene lookup returns CDR1 SGDLS and CDR2 YYNGEE. The CDR3 consists of 16 residues. CDR3 coding DNA: TGTGCCAGCAGTCCTTTGTCGGCTAGCTCGTACAATGAGCAGTTCTTC. Residues: CASSPLSASSYNEQFF.

This chain links TRBV5-1 with TRBJ2-1, with D unresolved. The CDR3 runs 16 residues. The V end lost 3 bases, the J end lost 4 bases, and 17 bases lay between the germline ends. Germline lookup yields CDR1 SGHRS and CDR2 YFSETQ. Here the CDR3 reads CASSSSWQALYNEQFF. For the CDR3, the DNA is TGCGCCAGCAGCTCCTCCTGGCAGGCCCTATACAATGAGCAGTTCTTC. Based on the CDR3 plus reference TRBV5-1 and TRBJ2-1, the full variable domain is KAGVTQTPRYLIKTRGQQVTLSCSPISGHRSVSWYQQTPGQGLQFLFEYFSETQRNKGNFPGRFSGRQFSNSRSEMNVSTLELGDSALYLCASSSSWQALYNEQFFGPGTRLTVL.

The CDR3 region has the DNA TGTGCCAGCAGCCTTGAGACAGGCTCCACTGTGGCCAACGTCCTGACTTTC. Its translation: CASSLETGSTVANVLTF. The gene calls are TRBV14 and TRBJ2-6; the D gene is possibly TRBD1 (6 bases). The V end lost 4 bases, the J end lost 6 bases, and 19 bases lay between the germline ends. The CDR3 has 17 amino acids. The V gene's germline CDR1 is SGHDN and CDR2 FVKESK.

This clonotype was seen a few times. V is TRBV2 and J is TRBJ1-1; TRBD1 matches 8 bases. Germline CDR1 is SNHLY and CDR2 is FYNNEI. CDR3 size: 13 residues. Germline trimming cut 8 bases from V and 4 bases from J; bases unmatched to any gene: 6. In DNA, the CDR3 is TGTGCCAGCGGAACAGGGGGGGTCACTGAAGCTTTCTTT. Protein sequence: CASGTGGVTEAFF. Based on the CDR3 plus reference TRBV2 and TRBJ1-1, the full variable domain is EPEVTQTPSHQVTQMGQEVILRCVPISNHLYFYWYRQILGQKVEFLVSFYNNEISEKSEIFDDQFSVERPDGSNFTLKIRSTKLEDSAMYFCASGTGGVTEAFFGQGTRLTVV.

This clonotype was observed a handful of times. The chain uses TRBV20-1 and TRBJ1-5, with 10 bases lining up with TRBD1. The CDR3 extends over 13 amino acids. Germline CDR1 is DFQATT and CDR2 is SNEGSKA (reference sequence). Here the CDR3 DNA reads TGCAGCGCCGGGACAGGGGTAGGTCAGCCCCAGCATTTT. Translated: CSAGTGVGQPQHF.

The chain joins TRBV3-1 to TRBJ2-5; 9 bases line up with TRBD2. Germline V gene sequence: CDR1 LGHDT, CDR2 YNNKEL (reference sequence). J lost 5 bases, V lost 0 bases, and 7 bases had no gene match. The CDR3 has 16 residues. The DNA for the CDR3 is TGTGCCAGCAGCCAAGAGATAGCGGGGGCATGGGAGACCCAGTACTTC. Amino acids: CASSQEIAGAWETQYF.

The chain combines TRBV4-2 with TRBJ2-1, with TRBD2 matching 14 bases. This CDR3 contains 18 residues. Germline-derived CDR1 and CDR2 are LGHNA and YNFKEQ. Trimming removed 4 bases from V and 10 bases from J; junction bases left unmatched: 15. The CDR3 is CASSPTRGRGLAGEEQFF. CDR3 bases: TGTGCCAGCAGCCCAACCCGAGGAAGGGGACTAGCGGGAGAGGAGCAGTTCTTC.

This clonotype was detected a few times. The chain uses TRBV7-6 and TRBJ1-1; D is unclear. Germline assignment: CDR1 SGHVS and CDR2 FNYEAQ. Trimming took off 5 bases at V and 3 bases at J, with 10 bases between the two ends. The CDR3 consists of 13 residues. In DNA form, the CDR3 reads TGTGCCAGCAGCCATGGGATGGACACTGAAGCTTTCTTT. Its translation is CASSHGMDTEAFF.

This chain joins TRBV20-1 and TRBJ2-7; D gene ambiguous. V was shortened by 6 bases and J by 4 bases, with 13 bases between the two germline ends. The CDR3 loop spans 12 amino acids. Germline V gives CDR1 DFQATT, CDR2 SNEGSKA (reference sequence). The CDR3 region has the DNA TGCAGTGCCATGGACCTTGGATACGAGCAGTACTTC. It translates to CSAMDLGYEQYF.

This clonotype showed up just a few times. The chain recombines TRBV2 with TRBJ2-7; no reliable D call. Germline V gene sequence: CDR1 SNHLY, CDR2 FYNNEI. CDR3 length: 17 residues. V was clipped by 5 bases and J by 0 bases, with 20 bases between them. The CDR3 loop is CASSPRLTHQPSYEQYF. CDR3 nucleotide sequence: TGTGCCAGCAGTCCCCGATTAACGCACCAACCCTCCTACGAGCAGTACTTC.

This clonotype occurred a few times. It is likely a read error, because the conserved phenylalanine at the end of the CDR3 is missing. No DNA is shown, since the ends of the CDR3 on it are uncertain; the CDR3 is the one TCRdb lists. The chain links TRBV30 to TRBJ1-1. The germline gives CDR1 GTSNPN, CDR2 SVGIG (reference sequence). The CDR3 spans 10 amino acids, including both terminal residues. CDR3: CAWSVLGLGH.

This clonotype was recorded at least ten times. The chain joins TRBV20-1 to TRBJ2-1, with 8 bases fitting TRBD2. CDR1 and CDR2 from the germline V gene are DFQATT and SNEGSKA (reference sequence). Trimming cost V 2 bases and J 8 bases; bases outside gene matches: 11. The CDR3 totals 15 residues. CDR3 in amino acids: CSARSRRTSTYEQFF. CDR3 DNA: TGCAGTGCTAGATCAAGGCGGACTAGCACATATGAGCAGTTCTTC.

This clonotype was counted a few times. The rearrangement links TRBV12-3 or TRBV12-4 to TRBJ2-4, with 9 bases lining up with TRBD1. Trimming took 0 bases from V and 6 from J; bases not matched to a gene: 3. This CDR3 contains 15 residues. The CDR3 spells CASSLALGQGNIQYF. The CDR3 nucleotides read TGTGCCAGCAGTTTAGCGCTGGGACAGGGAAACATTCAGTACTTC.

The chain couples TRBV9 to TRBJ2-5; either TRBD1 or TRBD2 may supply D (5 bases each). The germline CDR1 and CDR2 sequences are SGDLS and YYNGEE. The V end was cut by 0 bases, the J end by 5 bases, with 11 bases between. The CDR3 contains 14 residues. The CDR3 is CASSVDLGVETQYF. In nucleotides, the CDR3 is TGTGCCAGCAGCGTAGATTTGGGGGTTGAGACCCAGTACTTC. The entire variable domain, with the rest obtained from reference TRBV9 and TRBJ2-5, is as follows: DSGVTQTPKHLITATGQRVTLRCSPRSGDLSVYWYQQSLDQGLQFLIQYYNGEERAKGNILERFSAQQFPDLHSELNLSSLELGDSALYFCASSVDLGVETQYFGPGTRLLVL.

The chain employs TRBV5-1 and TRBJ2-3; D not resolved. The V end was cut by 0 bases, the J end by 1 base, with 6 bases between. Germline CDR1 reads SGHRS; CDR2 reads YFSETQ. The CDR3 is 14 amino acids. The CDR3 nucleotides read TGCGCCAGCAGCTTGGTATTGGGCACAGATACGCAGTATTTT. Its translation: CASSLVLGTDTQYF.

This clonotype was counted a few times. The gene calls are TRBV6-6 and TRBJ2-3, with 12 bases identical to TRBD2. Germline CDR1 reads MNHNY; CDR2 reads SVGAGI (reference sequence). The CDR3 is 18 residues long. Unmatched junction bases numbered 16, after V lost 8 bases and J lost 4 bases. CDR3 sequence: CASQKTLAGGPNADTQYF. As DNA, the CDR3 is TGTGCCAGCCAAAAGACCCTAGCGGGAGGGCCGAACGCAGATACGCAGTATTTT.

There are a few counts of this clonotype. V gene TRBV7-3 combines with J gene TRBJ2-3, with TRBD1 identical over 7 bases. Looked up from germline, CDR1 is SGHTA and CDR2 is FQGTGA. After removal of 5 bases from V and 5 bases from J, the junction contained 7 bases not matched to a gene. The CDR3 totals 14 residues. The CDR3 DNA reads TGTGCCAGCAGCCCAAGACAGGGTGGAGATACGCAGTATTTT. Its translation: CASSPRQGGDTQYF. Full variable domain (missing parts from reference TRBV7-3 and TRBJ2-3): GAGVSQTPSNKVTEKGKYVELRCDPISGHTALYWYRQSLGQGPEFLIYFQGTGAADDSGLPNDRFFAVRPEGSVSTLKIQRTERGDSAVYLCASSPRQGGDTQYFGPGTRLTVL.

CDR3 nucleotides: TGCGCCAGCGGGGAGACCGGTGCTTACGAGCAGTACTTC. Translation gives CASGETGAYEQYF. The chain carries TRBV4-1 and TRBJ2-7, with D tentatively TRBD2 (5 bases). Germline V CDR1 and CDR2: MGHRA, YSYEKL. V was cut by 8 bases and J by 4 bases, with 15 bases left in between. This CDR3 spans 13 amino acids.

V and J are TRBV5-1 and TRBJ2-7, with TRBD2 matching 14 bases. Germline V CDR1 and CDR2: SGHRS, YFSETQ. Germline trimming cut 3 bases from V and 7 bases from J; bases unmatched to any gene: 6. This CDR3 spans 15 amino acids. CDR3 region: CASSWGTSGGMEQYF. As DNA, the CDR3 is TGCGCCAGCAGCTGGGGGACTAGCGGGGGAATGGAGCAGTACTTC.

The V gene is TRBV20-1, the J gene TRBJ1-4, with TRBD1 matching over 9 bases. The CDR3 covers 13 residues. Looked up from germline, CDR1 is DFQATT and CDR2 is SNEGSKA (reference sequence). Trimming removed 6 bases from V and 8 bases from J; junction bases left unmatched: 7. Here the CDR3 DNA reads TGCAGTGCCGGACAGGGGATTCGGGAAAAACTGTTTTTT. Its translation: CSAGQGIREKLFF.

The V call is TRBV12-3 or TRBV12-4, the J call TRBJ2-2; unclear D gene. Trimming removed 6 bases from V and 3 bases from J, with 11 bases in between. The CDR3 loop spans 14 amino acids. Written as DNA, the CDR3 is TGTGCCAGCAGAATGGGGAAGTACACCGGGGAGCTGTTTTTT. Its translation is CASRMGKYTGELFF.

This clonotype occurred a few times. This chain connects TRBV18 to TRBJ2-3; D is possibly TRBD1 (5 bases). Trimming left V 2 bases short and J 3 bases short, with 9 bases between. Germline V gives CDR1 KGHSH, CDR2 LQKENI. CDR3 size: 14 residues. The CDR3 is CASSPDSPTDTQYF. CDR3 in DNA: TGTGCCAGCTCACCAGACAGCCCAACAGATACGCAGTATTTT. Variable domain in full (rest from reference TRBV18 and TRBJ2-3): NAGVMQNPRHLVRRRGQEARLRCSPMKGHSHVYWYRQLPEEGLKFMVYLQKENIIDESGMPKERFSAEFPKEGPSILRIQQVVRGDSAAYFCASSPDSPTDTQYFGPGTRLTVL.

The table lists this clonotype with a few counts. The rearrangement joins TRBV30 to TRBJ2-2, with D perhaps matching TRBD1 or TRBD2 (6 bases each). CDR3 length: 15 amino acids. Germline V gene lookup returns CDR1 GTSNPN and CDR2 SVGIG (reference sequence). The V gene lost 2 bases and the J gene lost 5 bases, with 15 bases spanning the gap. Written as DNA, the CDR3 is TGTGCCTGGAGTAGAGGGGGGAGCGGAACCGGGGAGCTGTTTTTT. Encoded protein: CAWSRGGSGTGELFF.

This clonotype was found a few times. J is TRBJ2-4 and V is TRBV7-9, with D perhaps TRBD2 (5 bases). In germline, CDR1 is SEHNR, CDR2 FQNEAQ (reference sequence). The CDR3 consists of 14 residues. Trimming stripped 6 bases from V and 1 base from J, with 10 bases between. CDR3 bases: TGTGCCAGCAGTTCCCCGGGGGCCAAAAACATTCAGTACTTC. Protein: CASSSPGAKNIQYF.

The V gene is TRBV7-2, the J gene TRBJ2-1; 8 nucleotides line up with TRBD2. Germline V gene data show CDR1 as SGHTA and CDR2 as FQGNSA. V dropped 5 bases and J dropped 2; count of bases not matched to a gene: 5. The CDR3 is 15 residues long. CDR3 in DNA: TGTGCCAGCAGCGACCAAGCGGGAGCCTACAATGAGCAGTTCTTC. Protein sequence: CASSDQAGAYNEQFF.

The chain is built from TRBV20-1 and TRBJ2-3; TRBD2 might be the D (7 bases). CDR1 is DFQATT and CDR2 is SNEGSKA in the germline V gene (reference sequence). Trimming left V 6 bases short and J 11 bases short, with 15 bases between. The CDR3 runs 11 residues. In DNA form, the CDR3 reads TGCAGTGCCGCGGGGGCTATTGGGCAGTATTTT. This encodes CSAAGAIGQYF.

This clonotype was counted between two and nine times. The V gene is TRBV18, the J gene TRBJ2-5, with 7 bases identical to TRBD1. Germline lookup yields CDR1 KGHSH and CDR2 LQKENI. This CDR3 spans 14 amino acids. V shed 2 bases, J shed 3 bases, and the junction held 3 bases outside the gene matches. The CDR3 here is CASSPDRVKETQYF. CDR3 sequence (DNA): TGTGCCAGCTCACCAGACAGGGTTAAAGAGACCCAGTACTTC.